This TCR beta chain was found in a study of blood T cell repertoires in COVID-19. Overall study context: In each case, the material was cDNA or gDNA derived from T cells, B-cell-depleted T cells, or PBMCs.

CDR1 is MRHNA and CDR2 is SNTAGT in the germline V gene. V lost 7 bases to trimming and J lost 2 bases; unmatched junction nucleotides: 13. The CDR3 loop spans 18 amino acids. Using immunoSEQ multiplex PCR, the repertoire was profiled, and TCRdb retains in-frame clones only, with some absent. The table records a few hundred thousand clones, 85% of them present only once. The specimen sequenced was PBMCs or T cells enriched from blood (not recorded which). The TCR originated in a man in his forties who had recovered from COVID-19. The chain links TRBV6-4 to TRBJ2-1; TRBD2 matches at 11 bases. Written as DNA, the CDR3 is TGTGCCAGCAACCGGACTAGCGGGTTCTTGGACGCCTACAATGAGCAGTTCTTC. Protein product: CASNRTSGFLDAYNEQFF.